The 30 T cell receptor beta chains below come from one sample, sequenced in a study of blood T cell repertoires in COVID-19. Some clones are missing from TCRdb's copy, which holds only in-frame ones; the method was immunoSEQ multiplex PCR. Found here are about 270,000 clones, about 90% of them singletons; the top ten hold more than 10%. Sequenced sample: peripheral blood. These receptors were taken from a woman aged 25 to 39 with COVID-19, enrolled during active disease.

The rearrangement links TRBV5-8 to TRBJ2-6; TRBD1 might be the D (5 bases). The length of the CDR3 is 15 residues. Germline CDR1 and CDR2: SGHTS and YDEGEE. V lost 3 bases to trimming and J lost 3 bases, with 10 bases between them. The DNA for the CDR3 is TGTGCCAGCAGCTCCCCAGGGTATGGGGCCAACGTCCTGACTTTC. Protein: CASSSPGYGANVLTF. Full variable domain (rest looked up from reference TRBV5-8 and TRBJ2-6): EAGVTQSPTHLIKTRGQQATLRCSPISGHTSVYWYQQALGLGLQFLLWYDEGEERNRGNFPPRFSGRQFPNYSSELNVNALELEDSALYLCASSSPGYGANVLTFGAGSRLTVL.

The V gene is TRBV6-2 or TRBV6-3, the J gene TRBJ1-5; D remains ambiguous. Germline V gene data show CDR1 as MNHEY and CDR2 as SVGEGT. Trimming left V 4 bases short and J 2 bases short, with 6 bases between. This CDR3 contains 13 residues. CDR3 in amino acids: CASSWQGNQPQHF. The CDR3 region has the DNA TGTGCCAGCAGTTGGCAGGGCAATCAGCCCCAGCATTTT.

The V gene is TRBV27, the J gene TRBJ2-3, with TRBD1 matching 11 bases. The CDR3 loop spans 13 amino acids. Germline CDR1 reads MNHEY; CDR2 reads SMNVEV (reference sequence). V dropped 5 bases and J dropped 6; count of bases not matched to a gene: 1. As DNA, the CDR3 is TGTGCCAGCAGTGGGACAGGGGGGGATACGCAGTATTTT. Protein sequence: CASSGTGGDTQYF.

The sample holds one count of this clone. V is TRBV6-5 and J is TRBJ1-1; D ambiguous. The CDR3 covers 15 residues. Germline assignment: CDR1 MNHEY and CDR2 SVGAGI. Trimming took 0 bases from V and 3 from J, leaving 11 bases between them. The chain's CDR3 is CASSYSTRLHTEAFF. The CDR3 DNA sequence: TGTGCCAGCAGTTACTCAACCAGACTCCACACTGAAGCTTTCTTT.

This chain joins TRBV5-8 and TRBJ2-5; 11 positions match TRBD1. Trimming removed 4 bases from V and 5 bases from J; junction bases left unmatched: 7. The CDR3 has 15 amino acids. The V gene's germline CDR1 is SGHTS and CDR2 YDEGEE. The CDR3 DNA sequence: TGTGCCAGCAGCAGGCGGACAGGGGGCTCGGAGACCCAGTACTTC. It encodes CASSRRTGGSETQYF.

The chain recombines TRBV5-8 with TRBJ1-2; D remains unclear. Trimming cost V 2 bases and J 4 bases, with 18 bases left between them. Germline V gene data show CDR1 as SGHTS and CDR2 as YDEGEE. The CDR3 extends over 16 amino acids. The CDR3 nucleotides are TGTGCCAGCAGCTTCTCCGGTCTCGTCAATCCCTATGGCTACACCTTC. Translation gives CASSFSGLVNPYGYTF. Full variable domain (remainder filled in from reference TRBV5-8 and TRBJ1-2): EAGVTQSPTHLIKTRGQQATLRCSPISGHTSVYWYQQALGLGLQFLLWYDEGEERNRGNFPPRFSGRQFPNYSSELNVNALELEDSALYLCASSFSGLVNPYGYTFGSGTRLTVV.

The V gene is TRBV3-1 (or the pseudogene TRBV3-2), the J gene TRBJ2-2; 7 nucleotides match TRBD1. Germline V gene sequence: CDR1 LGHDT, CDR2 YNNKEL (reference sequence). This CDR3 region has 14 residues. Trimming removed 0 bases from V and 9 bases from J; junction bases left unmatched: 4. The CDR3 loop reads CASSQEGTDRELFF. For the CDR3, the DNA is TGTGCCAGCAGCCAAGAGGGGACAGACCGGGAGCTGTTTTTT.

Here the CDR3 DNA reads TGTGCCAGCAGTATAGGGGGCTCTGGGGACGAGCAGTACTTC. The encoded protein is CASSIGGSGDEQYF. This chain uses TRBV27 with TRBJ2-7, with TRBD1 matching 7 bases. Germline CDR1 reads MNHEY; CDR2 reads SMNVEV (reference sequence). CDR3 length: 14 residues. The V gene end was trimmed by 5 bases and the J gene end by 5 bases; junction bases not matched to a gene: 9.

The V and J genes are TRBV6-2 or TRBV6-3 and TRBJ2-7, with 9 bases matching TRBD1. The CDR3 contains 15 residues. V was pared by 6 bases and J by 3 bases, with 9 bases of the junction left unmatched. Germline CDR1 and CDR2: MNHEY and SVGEGT. The CDR3 loop is CASSPGGTGNYEQYF. DNA for the CDR3: TGTGCCAGCAGCCCAGGAGGGACAGGGAACTACGAGCAGTACTTC.

V and J are TRBV3-1 (or the pseudogene TRBV3-2) and TRBJ1-2, with 8 bases lining up with TRBD1. The CDR3 is 16 amino acids. With V trimmed by 4 bases and J by 8 bases, 15 bases remained unmatched. Germline V lookup: CDR1 LGHDT, CDR2 YNNKEL (reference sequence). Here the CDR3 reads CASSPGTIDRGGGYTF. The CDR3 DNA reads TGTGCCAGCAGCCCAGGGACCATTGACAGGGGTGGCGGCTACACCTTC.

The chain couples TRBV29-1 to TRBJ1-5; 8 bases are a match to TRBD1. The CDR3 runs 14 residues. J gave up 1 base and V 3 bases, and 2 bases lay outside the gene matches. Germline V lookup: CDR1 SQVTM, CDR2 ANQGSEA. CDR3 nucleotide sequence: TGCAGCGTTGAGACAGGGGCCAGCAATCAGCCCCAGCATTTT. Its protein product is CSVETGASNQPQHF. The full variable domain, in which reference TRBV29-1 and TRBJ1-5 provide the parts outside the CDR3, is SAVISQKPSRDICQRGTSLTIQCQVDSQVTMMFWYRQQPGQSLTLIATANQGSEATYESGFVIDKFPISRPNLTFSTLTVSNMSPEDSSIYLCSVETGASNQPQHFGDGTRLSIL.

The chain combines TRBV19 with TRBJ1-1; 11 bases are shared with TRBD1. This CDR3 spans 13 amino acids. CDR1 is LNHDA, CDR2 SQIVND, per germline (reference sequence). The V segment lost 10 bases and the J segment 4 bases; nucleotides outside the gene matches: 5. The chain's CDR3 is CATTGTGGTEAFF. Here the CDR3 DNA reads TGTGCCACCACCGGGACAGGGGGCACTGAAGCTTTCTTT.

The table lists this clone with a few counts. The V and J genes are TRBV2 and TRBJ1-5, with D tentatively TRBD1 (5 bases). From germline, CDR1 is SNHLY and CDR2 FYNNEI. V lost 2 bases, J lost 4 bases, and 12 bases lay in between. The CDR3 has 15 residues. The CDR3 DNA reads as TGTGCCAGCAGTGAACAGGGAAGAGGAAATCAGCCCCAGCATTTT. Translation: CASSEQGRGNQPQHF. Complete variable domain (other parts from reference TRBV2 and TRBJ1-5): EPEVTQTPSHQVTQMGQEVILRCVPISNHLYFYWYRQILGQKVEFLVSFYNNEISEKSEIFDDQFSVERPDGSNFTLKIRSTKLEDSAMYFCASSEQGRGNQPQHFGDGTRLSIL.

The chain has TRBV5-4 and TRBJ2-3; 10 nucleotides agree with TRBD2. The trim removed 4 bases at V and 0 bases at J, leaving 8 bases unmatched. The CDR3 sequence is 17 residues long. Germline V lookup: CDR1 SGHNT, CDR2 YYREEE (reference sequence). The CDR3 nucleotides read TGTGCCAGCAGCCGAGGACTAGCGGCCCCTAGCACAGATACGCAGTATTTT. It yields the protein CASSRGLAAPSTDTQYF.

The rearrangement joins TRBV6-5 to TRBJ2-1; tentatively, D is TRBD2 (5 bases). V was trimmed by 0 bases and J by 5 bases, leaving 8 bases between them. This CDR3 spans 14 amino acids. Germline CDR1 is MNHEY and CDR2 is SVGAGI. As DNA, the CDR3 is TGTGCCAGCAGTTACTCGGGAGCGGACAATGAGCAGTTCTTC. It specifies CASSYSGADNEQFF.

CDR3 region: CASSEGEWGYTF. The CDR3 DNA follows: TGCGCCAGCAGTGAGGGGGAGTGGGGCTACACCTTC. The V gene is TRBV10-1, the J gene TRBJ1-2; D is ambiguous. In germline, CDR1 is WNHNN, CDR2 SYGVQD (reference sequence). The CDR3 is 12 amino acids. Trimming shortened V by 2 bases and J by 8 bases, and 9 bases separated the two germline ends.

This clone was picked up a small number of times. The V call is TRBV11-2, the J call TRBJ2-2; D is perhaps TRBD2 (5 bases). This CDR3 region has 14 residues. Germline CDR1 SGHAT, CDR2 FQNNGV. Trimming removed 2 bases from V and 6 bases from J, with 10 bases in between. CDR3 sequence (DNA): TGTGCCAGCAGCTTAAGGACTCCTCCCGGGGAGCTGTTTTTT. It specifies CASSLRTPPGELFF.

V gene TRBV6-2 or TRBV6-3 combines with J gene TRBJ2-5, with 9 bases fitting TRBD2. In germline, CDR1 is MNHEY, CDR2 SVGEGT. This CDR3 has 16 amino acids. V was pared by 5 bases and J by 4 bases, with 11 bases of the junction left unmatched. CDR3 amino acids: CASSDPRGGARETQYF. DNA of the CDR3: TGTGCCAGCAGTGACCCCCGCGGGGGGGCCCGAGAGACCCAGTACTTC.

The chain combines TRBV3-1 (or the pseudogene TRBV3-2) with TRBJ2-5; 9 nucleotides line up with TRBD2. Trimming removed 7 bases from V and 1 base from J; junction bases left unmatched: 10. The CDR3 is 16 residues long. Germline V gene lookup returns CDR1 LGHDT and CDR2 YNNKEL (reference sequence). The DNA for the CDR3 is TGTGCCAGCATCGGAGTGATAGCGGGGGTCCAAGAGACCCAGTACTTC. Its translation is CASIGVIAGVQETQYF.

This chain uses TRBV11-2 with TRBJ1-5; tentatively, D is TRBD1 (6 bases). The CDR3 contains 13 residues. CDR1 is SGHAT and CDR2 is FQNNGV in the germline V gene. The V gene lost 5 bases and the J gene lost 6 bases, with 11 bases spanning the gap. The CDR3 sequence: CASSLIQGQPQHF. The CDR3 DNA follows: TGTGCCAGCAGCCTCATACAGGGTCAGCCCCAGCATTTT.

This sequence joins TRBV2 and TRBJ2-1; TRBD1 agrees at 9 bases. V lost 2 bases and J lost 6; bases outside the gene matches: 14. The germline V gene encodes CDR1 SNHLY and CDR2 FYNNEI. This CDR3 has 18 residues. The CDR3 reads CASSETVLGQGSFNEQFF. In DNA, the CDR3 is TGTGCCAGCAGTGAAACAGTATTGGGACAGGGAAGTTTCAATGAGCAGTTCTTC.

The gene calls are TRBV14 and TRBJ2-7; 7 bases line up with TRBD1. CDR3 length: 14 residues. CDR1 and CDR2 from the germline V gene are SGHDN and FVKESK. Unmatched junction bases numbered 3, after V lost 4 bases and J lost 0 bases. CDR3 in DNA: TGTGCCAGCAGCCCATGGGACAGCTCCTACGAGCAGTACTTC. Amino acids: CASSPWDSSYEQYF.

The V gene is TRBV4-1, the J gene TRBJ2-4; D is undetermined. Germline V gene sequence: CDR1 MGHRA, CDR2 YSYEKL. CDR3 size: 15 residues. The germline V and J ends were trimmed by 5 bases and 2 bases, with 13 bases remaining between them. The CDR3 reads CASSSPGRTKNIQYF. In nucleotides, the CDR3 is TGCGCCAGCAGCTCCCCGGGTCGGACCAAAAACATTCAGTACTTC.

This clone was observed a handful of times. A much larger clonotype is one base distant, so this may be a read error. V and J are TRBV28 and TRBJ1-1; D not certain. Germline lookup yields CDR1 MDHEN and CDR2 SYDVKM. The CDR3 covers 13 residues. The V gene lost 2 bases and the J gene lost 0 bases, with 4 bases spanning the gap. The CDR3 DNA reads as TGTGCCAGCAGTTTACAGATGAACACTGAAGCTTTCTTT. Protein: CASSLQMNTEAFF.

V and J are TRBV2 and TRBJ2-7; 8 nucleotides match TRBD1. In germline, CDR1 is SNHLY, CDR2 FYNNEI. Trimming at V came to 3 bases and at J to 3 bases, leaving 7 bases not matched to a gene. The CDR3 totals 15 residues. DNA of the CDR3: TGTGCCAGCAGTGAGGCTCGGACAGGGATCTACGAGCAGTACTTC. Encoded protein: CASSEARTGIYEQYF. The whole variable domain, remainder taken from reference TRBV2 and TRBJ2-7, is EPEVTQTPSHQVTQMGQEVILRCVPISNHLYFYWYRQILGQKVEFLVSFYNNEISEKSEIFDDQFSVERPDGSNFTLKIRSTKLEDSAMYFCASSEARTGIYEQYFGPGTRLTVT.

The CDR3: CASSPLGFPRRSGNTIYF. The CDR3 DNA follows: TGTGCCAGCAGCCCACTAGGGTTCCCAAGAAGGTCTGGAAACACCATATATTTT. The chain joins TRBV7-2 to TRBJ1-3; no clear D gene. Trimming took off 5 bases at V and 1 base at J, with 21 bases between the two ends. There are 18 residues in the CDR3. The V gene's germline CDR1 is SGHTA and CDR2 FQGNSA.

The J gene is TRBJ1-3, the V gene TRBV7-8; D might be TRBD1 (6 bases). The CDR3 contains 17 residues. V lost 3 bases and J lost 0, with 15 bases in between. From germline, CDR1 is SGHVS and CDR2 FQNEAQ. Here the CDR3 DNA reads TGTGCCAGCAGCTTGGTGACAGGAATCTACTCTGGAAACACCATATATTTT. This gives the protein CASSLVTGIYSGNTIYF.

J is TRBJ2-3 and V is TRBV9; D is possibly TRBD2 (5 bases). CDR1 and CDR2 (germline): SGDLS, YYNGEE. V gave up 0 bases and J gave up 2 bases, with 13 bases separating them. The CDR3 sequence is 16 residues long. The CDR3 DNA is TGTGCCAGCAGCGTAGAGCGAGCGGAAAACACAGATACGCAGTATTTT. Translated, it gives CASSVERAENTDTQYF.

In DNA, the CDR3 is TGTGCCAGCAGTGCCTTCGGGACAGGGGACGGCTACACCTTC. It yields the protein CASSAFGTGDGYTF. The chain carries TRBV28 and TRBJ1-2; TRBD1 agrees at 10 bases. The J segment lost 8 bases and the V segment lost 5 bases, leaving 8 bases of the junction unmatched. CDR3 length: 14 amino acids. The germline V gene encodes CDR1 MDHEN and CDR2 SYDVKM.

This sequence joins TRBV19 and TRBJ2-5; 11 bases agree with TRBD1. This CDR3 spans 16 amino acids. Germline CDR1 LNHDA, CDR2 SQIVND (reference sequence). Trimming removed 10 bases from V and 2 bases from J; junction bases left unmatched: 12. The CDR3 spells CATSPAGTGGQETQYF. The CDR3, as DNA: TGTGCCACCAGCCCCGCCGGGACAGGGGGGCAAGAGACCCAGTACTTC.